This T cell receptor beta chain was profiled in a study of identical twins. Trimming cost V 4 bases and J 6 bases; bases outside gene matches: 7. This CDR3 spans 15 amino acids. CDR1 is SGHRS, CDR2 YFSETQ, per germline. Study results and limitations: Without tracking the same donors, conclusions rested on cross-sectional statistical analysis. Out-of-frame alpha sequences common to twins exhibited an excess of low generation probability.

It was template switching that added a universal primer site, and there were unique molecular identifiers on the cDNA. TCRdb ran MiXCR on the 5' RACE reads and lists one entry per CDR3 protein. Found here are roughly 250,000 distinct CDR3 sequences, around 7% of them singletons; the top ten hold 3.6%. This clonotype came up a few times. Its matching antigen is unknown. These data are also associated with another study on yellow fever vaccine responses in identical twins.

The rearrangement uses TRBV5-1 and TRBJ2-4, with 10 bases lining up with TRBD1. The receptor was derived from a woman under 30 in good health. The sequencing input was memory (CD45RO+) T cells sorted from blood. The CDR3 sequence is CASSAGGTGANIQYF. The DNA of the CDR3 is TGCGCCAGCAGCGCGGGCGGGACAGGGGCAAACATTCAGTACTTC.